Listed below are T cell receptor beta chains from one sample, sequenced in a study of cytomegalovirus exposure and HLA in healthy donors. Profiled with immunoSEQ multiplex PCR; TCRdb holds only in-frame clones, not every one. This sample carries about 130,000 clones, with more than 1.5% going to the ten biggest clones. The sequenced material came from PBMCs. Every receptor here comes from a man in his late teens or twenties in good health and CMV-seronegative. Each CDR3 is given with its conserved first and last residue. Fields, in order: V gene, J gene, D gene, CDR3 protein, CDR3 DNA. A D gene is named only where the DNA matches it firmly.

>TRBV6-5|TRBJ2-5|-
CASSYSGEETQYF
TGTGCCAGCAGTTACTCGGGAGAAGAGACCCAGTACTTC
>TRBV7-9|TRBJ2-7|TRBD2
CASGGSGRAFIYEQYF
TGTGCCAGCGGGGGTAGCGGGAGGGCCTTTATCTACGAGCAGTACTTC
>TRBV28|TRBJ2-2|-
CASIRGNTGELFF
TGTGCCAGCATTAGGGGGAACACCGGGGAGCTGTTTTTT
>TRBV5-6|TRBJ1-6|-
CASSLRGARVGPLHF
TGTGCCAGCAGCTTGCGGGGGGCAAGGGTAGGGCCCCTCCACTTT
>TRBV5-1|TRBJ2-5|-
CASSLGGLQETQYF
TGCGCCAGCAGCTTGGGGGGACTCCAAGAGACCCAGTACTTC
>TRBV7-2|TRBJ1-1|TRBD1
CASRRTGRTEAFF
TGTGCCAGCAGGCGGACAGGGAGGACTGAAGCTTTCTTT
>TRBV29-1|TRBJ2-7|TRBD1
CSGREQGTGVEYF
TGCAGCGGGAGAGAACAGGGGACGGGTGTTGAGTACTTC
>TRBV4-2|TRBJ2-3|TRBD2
CASSQDVAGGLTDTQYF
TGTGCCAGCAGCCAGGATGTAGCGGGAGGGCTCACGGATACGCAGTATTTT
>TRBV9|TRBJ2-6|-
CASSPRSFGSGANVLTF
TGTGCCAGCAGCCCCCGGAGTTTTGGGTCTGGGGCCAACGTCCTGACTTTC
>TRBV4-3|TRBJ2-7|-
CASSQSGGNYEQYF
TGCGCCAGCAGCCAATCGGGCGGGAACTACGAGCAGTACTTC
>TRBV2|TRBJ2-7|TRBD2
CASRIPLAGGTYEQYF
TGTGCCAGCAGAATACCCCTAGCGGGAGGAACCTACGAGCAGTACTTC
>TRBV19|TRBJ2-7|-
CASRTTYRDSYEQYF
TGTGCCAGTAGAACTACCTACCGAGACAGCTACGAGCAGTACTTC
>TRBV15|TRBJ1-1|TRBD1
CATSIGQAVSGDTEAFF
TGTGCCACCAGCATCGGACAGGCCGTGAGTGGGGACACTGAAGCTTTCTTT
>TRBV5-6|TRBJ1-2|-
CASSFYSSNYGYTF
TGTGCCAGCAGCTTTTACAGTTCTAACTATGGCTACACCTTC
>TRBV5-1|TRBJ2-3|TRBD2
CASSQIAGGSTDTQYF
TGCGCCAGCAGCCAAATAGCGGGGGGGTCCACAGATACGCAGTATTTT
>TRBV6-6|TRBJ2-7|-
CASSWDTRVYEQYF
TGTGCCAGCAGTTGGGACACAAGAGTATACGAGCAGTACTTC
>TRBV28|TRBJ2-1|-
CAAFGGQSSYNEQFF
TGTGCCGCTTTTGGTGGACAGAGCTCCTACAATGAGCAGTTCTTC
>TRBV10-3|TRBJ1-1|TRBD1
CAIRNVGQQNTEAFF
TGTGCCATCAGGAACGTGGGACAGCAGAACACTGAAGCTTTCTTT
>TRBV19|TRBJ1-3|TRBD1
CASSMTGGHTIYF
TGTGCCAGTAGTATGACAGGGGGACACACCATATATTTT
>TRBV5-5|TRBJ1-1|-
CASSLWAIRYPEAFF
TGTGCCAGCAGCCTCTGGGCAATCAGGTATCCTGAAGCTTTCTTT
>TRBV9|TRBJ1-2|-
CASSVDRDYGYTF
TGTGCCAGCAGCGTAGACAGGGACTATGGCTACACCTTC
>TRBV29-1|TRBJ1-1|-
CSVPTGSTEAFF
TGCAGCGTTCCCACAGGGTCCACTGAAGCTTTCTTT
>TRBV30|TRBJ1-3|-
CAWSVRRGTGNTIYF
TGTGCCTGGAGTGTACGGAGGGGCACTGGAAACACCATATATTTT
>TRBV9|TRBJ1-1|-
CASSVATVNTEAFF
TGTGCCAGCAGCGTAGCCACAGTGAACACTGAAGCTTTCTTT
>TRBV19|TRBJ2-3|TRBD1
CASSPRQGLTGDTQYF
TGTGCCAGTAGTCCAAGACAGGGTCTAACCGGGGATACGCAGTATTTT
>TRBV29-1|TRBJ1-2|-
CSVEVQGWYGYTF
TGCAGCGTTGAAGTTCAGGGATGGTATGGCTACACCTTC
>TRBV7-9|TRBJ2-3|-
CASSLGTSDTQYF
TGTGCCAGCAGCCTAGGGACTTCAGATACGCAGTATTTT
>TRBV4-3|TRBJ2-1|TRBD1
CASSLAGTGNYNEQFF
TGCGCCAGCAGTCTAGCCGGGACAGGGAACTACAATGAGCAGTTCTTC
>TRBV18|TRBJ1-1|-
CASSPQGESEAFF
TGTGCCAGCTCACCACAGGGGGAGTCTGAAGCTTTCTTT
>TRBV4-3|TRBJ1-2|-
CASRKTRGDGGYTF
TGCGCCAGCAGGAAAACCAGGGGAGATGGGGGCTACACCTTC
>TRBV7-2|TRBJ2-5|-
CASSWGGGQETQYF
TGTGCCAGCAGCTGGGGCGGAGGGCAAGAGACCCAGTACTTC
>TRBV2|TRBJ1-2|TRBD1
CASSEALRDRVYGYTF
TGTGCCAGCAGTGAAGCGCTCCGGGACAGGGTGTATGGCTACACCTTC
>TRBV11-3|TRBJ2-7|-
CASSFRQGSYEQYF
TGTGCCAGCAGCTTTCGGCAGGGGTCCTACGAGCAGTACTTC
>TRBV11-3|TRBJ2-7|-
CASSPTAVVYEQYF
TGTGCCAGCAGCCCAACAGCTGTCGTTTACGAGCAGTACTTC
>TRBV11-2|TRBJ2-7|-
CASSLEPGINYEQYF
TGTGCCAGCAGCTTAGAGCCAGGGATAAATTACGAGCAGTACTTC
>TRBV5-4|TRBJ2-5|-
CASSLAGSRETQYF
TGTGCCAGCAGCTTGGCGGGGTCTCGGGAGACCCAGTACTTC
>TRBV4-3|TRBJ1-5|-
CASSQDRVQPQHF
TGCGCCAGCAGCCAAGATCGTGTCCAGCCCCAGCATTTT
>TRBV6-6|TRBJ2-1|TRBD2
CARVGGGSYNEQFF
TGTGCCAGGGTCGGCGGGGGCTCCTACAATGAGCAGTTCTTC
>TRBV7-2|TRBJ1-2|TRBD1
CASSPTGQVPGYTF
TGTGCCAGCAGCCCGACGGGACAGGTCCCCGGCTACACCTTC
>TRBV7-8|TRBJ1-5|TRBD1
CASSDRTGLGQHF
TGTGCCAGCAGCGACCGGACAGGGCTCGGCCAGCATTTT
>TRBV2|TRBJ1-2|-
CASYKRQAEYGYTF
TGTGCCAGTTATAAGAGACAGGCAGAGTATGGCTACACCTTC
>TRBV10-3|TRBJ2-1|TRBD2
CAISGVAGGNNEQFF
TGTGCCATCAGTGGAGTAGCGGGAGGAAACAATGAGCAGTTCTTC
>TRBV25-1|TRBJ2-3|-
CASSPSPRGPHTDTQYF
TGTGCCAGCAGTCCAAGCCCCCGCGGGCCCCACACAGATACGCAGTATTTT
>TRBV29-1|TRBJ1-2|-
CSVPLARNYGYTF
TGCAGCGTCCCCCTGGCACGAAACTATGGCTACACCTTC